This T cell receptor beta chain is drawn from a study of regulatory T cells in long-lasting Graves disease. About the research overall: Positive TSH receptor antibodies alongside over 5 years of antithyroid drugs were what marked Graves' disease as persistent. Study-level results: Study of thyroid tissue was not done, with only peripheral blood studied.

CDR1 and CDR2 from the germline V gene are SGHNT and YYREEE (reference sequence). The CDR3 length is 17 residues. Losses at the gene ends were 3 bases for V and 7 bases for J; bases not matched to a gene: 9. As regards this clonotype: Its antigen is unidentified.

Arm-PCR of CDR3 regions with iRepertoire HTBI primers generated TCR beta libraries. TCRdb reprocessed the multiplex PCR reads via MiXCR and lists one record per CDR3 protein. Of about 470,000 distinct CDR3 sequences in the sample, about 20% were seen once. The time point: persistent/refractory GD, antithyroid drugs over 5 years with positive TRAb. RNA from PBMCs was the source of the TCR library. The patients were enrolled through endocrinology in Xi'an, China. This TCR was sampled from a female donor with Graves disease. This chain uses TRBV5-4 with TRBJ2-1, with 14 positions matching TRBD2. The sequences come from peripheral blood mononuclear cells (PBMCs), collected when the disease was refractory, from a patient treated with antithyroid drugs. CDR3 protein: CASSSETSGRAINEQFF. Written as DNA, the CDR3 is TGTGCCAGCAGCTCTGAGACTAGCGGGAGGGCCATAAATGAGCAGTTCTTC.